The sequence of this T cell receptor beta chain was determined in a study of post-analysis software for immune sequencing data. Study conclusions and caveats: Patients used about five TRBV segments, including TRBV5-6, TRBV5-1 and TRBV20-1, more often than controls.

Remarks on this clonotype: The antigen is not known.

Built from TCR beta cDNA, the libraries had unique molecular identifiers in them. TCRdb fed the PCR reads into MiXCR, producing one record per CDR3 protein. The data contain 700,000 to 900,000 distinct CDR3 sequences, about 43% of them singletons. CDR3 length: 14 amino acids. The V gene's germline CDR1 is DFQATT and CDR2 SNEGSKA (reference sequence). Germline trimming cut 0 bases from V and 5 bases from J; bases unmatched to any gene: 5. The sequenced sample was blood. The sequence was collected from a girl between 10 and 17 years old with multiple sclerosis. V is TRBV20-1 and J is TRBJ1-2; 8 nucleotides align to TRBD1. CDR3 loop: CSARDTDRDYGYTF. CDR3 nucleotide sequence: TGCAGTGCTAGAGATACGGACAGGGATTATGGCTACACCTTC.